These T cell receptor beta chains were read from a single sample in a study of blood T cells in healthy people across ages. TCRdb independently ran MiXCR on the 5' RACE reads; one entry per CDR3 protein. The data show 650,000 to 1,000,000 distinct CDR3 sequences, 30% to 45% seen once. Sequencing was done on a sample of blood. These receptors all stem from a man aged 18 to 29 in good health. CDR3s include the opening cysteine and the closing phenylalanine or tryptophan. D genes are given only for firm matches. A clone size is listed for some rows: how often the clone was seen (once, few, many), or a class if it is expanded.

J gene: TRBJ2-7
D gene: TRBD2
clone size: NA
V gene: TRBV3-1
CDR3 DNA: TGTGCCAGCAGCCAAGCAGTAGCGGGGGGGCCGTACGAGCAGTACTTC
CDR3 protein: CASSQAVAGGPYEQYF

J gene: TRBJ1-1
D gene: NA
clone size: few
V gene: TRBV20-1
CDR3 DNA: TGCAGTGCTAGGGACGGTCCCACTGAAGCTTTCTTT
CDR3 protein: CSARDGPTEAFF

J gene: TRBJ2-3
D gene: NA
clone size: NA
V gene: TRBV4-2
CDR3 DNA: TGTGCCAGCAGCCAAGGGTCTGTTTCGGGGGCTAGCACAGATACGCAGTATTTT
CDR3 protein: CASSQGSVSGASTDTQYF

J gene: TRBJ1-2
D gene: TRBD1
clone size: NA
V gene: TRBV3-1
CDR3 DNA: TGTGCCAGCAGCCAGGGAACGGGACAGTCTTATGGCTACACCTTC
CDR3 protein: CASSQGTGQSYGYTF

J gene: TRBJ1-2
D gene: TRBD1
clone size: many
V gene: TRBV29-1
CDR3 DNA: TGCAGCGCCTACAGGGGTAGGGTGTATGGCTACACCTTC
CDR3 protein: CSAYRGRVYGYTF

J gene: TRBJ2-3
D gene: NA
clone size: NA
V gene: TRBV27
CDR3 DNA: TGTGCCAGCAGTCTCCTTAGCGGTCTGGTGGGAGATACGCAGTATTTT
CDR3 protein: CASSLLSGLVGDTQYF

J gene: TRBJ1-2
D gene: NA
clone size: NA
V gene: TRBV18
CDR3 DNA: TGTGCCAGCTCACCACTATCAGGACTATACGCTTATGGCTACACCTTC
CDR3 protein: CASSPLSGLYAYGYTF

J gene: TRBJ2-3
D gene: TRBD2
clone size: few
V gene: TRBV20-1
CDR3 DNA: TGCAGTGGAACGGGGGGTTTTAGCACAGATACGCAGTATTTT
CDR3 protein: CSGTGGFSTDTQYF

J gene: TRBJ1-2
D gene: TRBD1
clone size: NA
V gene: TRBV4-1
CDR3 DNA: TGCGCCAGCAGCCCAGGGGGGAGAGCTAACTATGGCTACACCTTC
CDR3 protein: CASSPGGRANYGYTF

J gene: TRBJ1-2
D gene: NA
clone size: few
V gene: TRBV9
CDR3 DNA: TGTGCCAGCAGGAACAGGGCCTATGGCTACACCTTC
CDR3 protein: CASRNRAYGYTF